Described below is a single T cell receptor beta chain sequence and its context. Its antigen is unknown. Profiled with immunoSEQ multiplex PCR; TCRdb holds only in-frame clones, not every one. The repertoire includes 45,000 to 55,000 clones, about 72% of them detected once, and approximately 16% sits in the top ten. This sample stems from a study of T cells in localized non-small cell lung cancer. Study outcomes and limitations: The study detected a median roughly 61 of the top 100 tumor clones in adjacent lung. Only one tumor region went through sequencing, so heterogeneity may still be there. The greatest T cell clonality was found in uninvolved adjacent lung (higher than in tumor). Among blood samples, higher T cell density accompanied longer overall survival.

Germline lookup yields CDR1 LGHNA and CDR2 YSLEER. The CDR3 totals 15 residues. V gave up 1 base and J gave up 1 base, with 10 bases separating them. The origin of this receptor is a man between 40 and 75 years old with stage I squamous cell lung carcinoma. V gene TRBV4-3 combines with J gene TRBJ1-1; unclear D gene. Specimen: peripheral blood, collected before any cancer treatment. The CDR3 sequence: CASSQAAGGNTEAFF. The CDR3 nucleotides read TGCGCCAGCAGCCAAGCGGCAGGAGGGAACACTGAAGCTTTCTTT.